This passage covers 12 T cell receptor beta chains from one sample sequenced in a study of shared clonotypes between healthy human individuals (dated by TCRdb to the early 2020s). Receptor amplification or capture employed the immunoSEQ multiplex PCR assay. TCRdb re-hosts the immuneACCESS table, in-frame sequences only. Its copies lack some clones; in the studies checked, an unresolved V gene accounts for under half of them, and the cause for the rest is not known. Here the sample has about 2.3 million clones; about nine tenths occur a single time. The top ten clones comprise 0.3% to 0.4% of the sample. The material sequenced was naive CD4+ T cells from PBMCs. In the paper's terms, the cell subset or site label means: CD45RA+ positively selected. All receptors come from a man aged 18 to 30 in good health. Some clones in this sample may be carry-over from other donors' samples.

The chain recombines TRBV10-3 with TRBJ1-5; TRBD1 agrees at 8 bases. The CDR3 has 13 amino acids. Trimming at V came to 10 bases and at J to 5 bases, leaving 7 bases not matched to a gene. Germline V gene data show CDR1 as ENHRY and CDR2 as SYGVKD. The CDR3 loop is CATGQGSDQPQHF. CDR3 sequence (DNA): TGTGCCACTGGACAGGGTTCAGATCAGCCCCAGCATTTT.

This chain links TRBV18 with TRBJ2-1, with TRBD2 matching over 12 bases. Germline V gene lookup returns CDR1 KGHSH and CDR2 LQKENI. The CDR3 spans 18 residues. The J segment lost 0 bases and the V segment lost 3 bases, leaving 6 bases of the junction unmatched. The CDR3, as DNA: TGTGCCAGCTCACCCCCTAGCGGGAGGGAGAGCTCCTACAATGAGCAGTTCTTC. This translates into CASSPPSGRESSYNEQFF.

The chain has TRBV7-9 and TRBJ2-1, with 7 bases aligning to TRBD2. Trimming at V came to 4 bases and at J to 7 bases, leaving 7 bases not matched to a gene. The V gene's germline CDR1 is SEHNR and CDR2 FQNEAQ (reference sequence). This CDR3 spans 14 amino acids. CDR3 DNA: TGTGCCAGCAGCTACCCTAACGGGGGGAATGAGCAGTTCTTC. Translated: CASSYPNGGNEQFF.

The J gene is TRBJ2-5, the V gene TRBV7-9, with D maybe TRBD2 (5 bases). Looked up from germline, CDR1 is SEHNR and CDR2 is FQNEAQ (reference sequence). This CDR3 has 13 residues. The germline V and J ends were trimmed by 5 bases and 8 bases, with 15 bases remaining between them. In DNA form, the CDR3 reads TGTGCCAGCAGCAGACCGGGAAGGGAAACCCAGTACTTC. This sequence encodes CASSRPGRETQYF.

This chain connects TRBV29-1 to TRBJ2-3; the match to TRBD1 covers 8 bases. With 7 bases clipped from V and 1 base from J, the junction kept 7 bases outside the gene matches. Germline lookup yields CDR1 SQVTM and CDR2 ANQGSEA. The CDR3 has 14 residues. The CDR3 reads CSGQGISGTDTQYF. The CDR3 DNA follows: TGCAGCGGACAGGGGATCTCTGGCACAGATACGCAGTATTTT.

The chain uses TRBV7-2 and TRBJ2-7; D remains ambiguous. This CDR3 contains 14 residues. Germline loops: CDR1 SGHTA, CDR2 FQGNSA. V was shortened by 5 bases and J by 7 bases, with 18 bases between the two germline ends. Written as DNA, the CDR3 is TGTGCCAGCAGCAGCCACCGGGCCACTATAGAGCAGTACTTC. It specifies CASSSHRATIEQYF.

V is TRBV28 and J is TRBJ2-5; D could derive from TRBD1 or TRBD2 (5 bases each). The V gene's germline CDR1 is MDHEN and CDR2 SYDVKM. The CDR3 is made up of 15 amino acids. V lost 6 bases to trimming and J lost 4 bases, with 18 bases between them. The CDR3 DNA sequence: TGTGCCAGCAGCCCGGGACCGAACCCATCAGAGACCCAGTACTTC. Residues: CASSPGPNPSETQYF.

This rearrangement joins TRBV4-2 to TRBJ2-4, with 7 bases fitting TRBD2. In germline, CDR1 is LGHNA, CDR2 YNFKEQ. This CDR3 comprises 18 residues. J gave up 7 bases and V 0 bases, and 15 bases lay outside the gene matches. The CDR3 DNA reads as TGTGCCAGCAGCCAAGATGGCCCAACGGGAGGAACGGGGAACATTCAGTACTTC. Translating it yields CASSQDGPTGGTGNIQYF.

This rearrangement joins TRBV7-3 to TRBJ2-1, with 7 bases fitting TRBD1. The CDR3 length is 15 residues. Germline CDR1 is SGHTA and CDR2 is FQGTGA. After removal of 4 bases from V and 0 bases from J, the junction contained 3 bases not matched to a gene. CDR3 protein: CASSSTGSSYNEQFF. CDR3 in DNA: TGTGCCAGCAGCTCGACAGGGTCCTCCTACAATGAGCAGTTCTTC.

This chain uses TRBV27 with TRBJ2-7, with a possible D match to TRBD1 (5 bases). From germline, CDR1 is MNHEY and CDR2 SMNVEV (reference sequence). V was cut by 2 bases and J by 0 bases, with 11 bases left in between. This CDR3 has 15 residues. The CDR3 DNA reads as TGTGCCAGCAGTTTAAAGGGAAGGGGCTCCTACGAGCAGTACTTC. This codes for CASSLKGRGSYEQYF.

This clone was detected only once. The genes are TRBV28 and TRBJ2-3; the D gene is possibly TRBD2 (6 bases). CDR3 length: 14 amino acids. From germline, CDR1 is MDHEN and CDR2 SYDVKM. V lost 5 bases and J lost 2, with 11 bases in between. In DNA form, the CDR3 reads TGTGCCAGCAGTGGGGCGGGGTTCACAGATACGCAGTATTTT. Translated: CASSGAGFTDTQYF.

The chain couples TRBV18 to TRBJ2-2; 8 nucleotides align to TRBD1. The CDR3 contains 15 residues. The junction had 8 bases not matched to a gene; V was cut back by 6 bases and J by 5 bases. Germline-derived CDR1 and CDR2 are KGHSH and LQKENI. Here the CDR3 reads CASSSGQGGTGELFF. In nucleotides, the CDR3 is TGTGCCAGCTCCTCTGGACAGGGCGGTACCGGGGAGCTGTTTTTT.